The rows below give T cell receptor beta chains drawn from one sample of a study of OX40 agonist ivuxolimab in advanced cancers. The assay was immunoSEQ multiplex PCR, and TCRdb's table has in-frame clones only and misses some. The table includes 83,000 or so clones, around 80% detected once. The sample here was CD4+ or CD8+ T cells sorted from blood, taken in a trial of the OX40 agonist ivuxolimab. These receptors were obtained from an adult with an advanced solid tumor such as melanoma, head and neck, liver or kidney cancer. Each CDR3 is given with its conserved first and last residue. Fields, in order: CDR3 protein, CDR3 DNA, D gene, V gene, J gene, clone size. The D gene is left open where the match is weak. Only part of the rows carry a size: once, few, many, or a class if the clone is expanded.

CASSDGTAEGETQYF,TGCGCCAGCAGCGACGGGACAGCGGAGGGGGAGACCCAGTACTTC,NA,TRBV4-1,TRBJ2-5,NA
CASSLVGLWEQYF,TGCGCCAGCAGCTTGGTGGGACTGTGGGAGCAGTACTTC,NA,TRBV5-1,TRBJ2-7,NA
CASSRGLAGPLNEQFF,TGTGCCAGCTCAAGGGGACTAGCGGGGCCCCTCAATGAGCAGTTCTTC,TRBD2,TRBV18,TRBJ2-1,NA
CASSQMSYGYTF,TGTGCCAGCAGTCAGATGAGTTATGGCTACACCTTC,NA,TRBV28,TRBJ1-2,NA
CASSESLAERYF,TGCGCCAGCAGTGAGTCGTTGGCGGAGAGGTACTTC,NA,TRBV10-1,TRBJ2-7,NA
CASSVQVGVQETQYF,TGTGCCAGCAGCGTACAGGTTGGGGTCCAAGAGACCCAGTACTTC,NA,TRBV9,TRBJ2-5,NA
CASSPETGGRETQYF,TGTGCCAGCTCACCTGAAACAGGGGGCAGGGAGACCCAGTACTTC,TRBD1,TRBV18,TRBJ2-5,NA
CASSFTSGGSGGYTF,TGTGCCAGCAGCTTTACTTCAGGGGGCTCTGGGGGCTACACCTTC,TRBD1,TRBV7-8,TRBJ1-2,NA
CASSVGTSGGHGELFF,TGTGCCAGCAGCGTTGGGACTAGCGGGGGCCACGGGGAGCTGTTTTTT,TRBD2,TRBV9,TRBJ2-2,NA
CASSYGGQPYGYTF,TGTGCCAGCAGTTACGGGGGACAGCCCTATGGCTACACCTTC,TRBD1,TRBV6-6,TRBJ1-2,NA
CASSPYGYGYTF,TGTGCCAGCAGCCCCTACGGCTATGGCTACACCTTC,NA,TRBV5-6,TRBJ1-2,NA
CASSPRLNEKLFF,TGTGCCAGCTCACCACGTCTCAATGAAAAACTGTTTTTT,NA,TRBV18,TRBJ1-4,once
CASSSRNTGELFF,TGTGCCAGCAGTTCGAGGAACACCGGGGAGCTGTTTTTT,NA,TRBV7-3,TRBJ2-2,NA
CASSPIGDSNTEAFF,TGTGCCAGCTCACCAATCGGTGATTCGAACACTGAAGCTTTCTTT,NA,TRBV18,TRBJ1-1,NA
CASERDRAKETQYF,TGTGCCAGCGAGAGGGACAGGGCAAAAGAGACCCAGTACTTC,TRBD1,TRBV13,TRBJ2-5,NA
CAPSGGAGTDTQYF,TGTGCCCCTAGCGGGGGGGCCGGCACAGATACGCAGTATTTT,TRBD2,TRBV12-5,TRBJ2-3,NA
CASSYDGGFYEQYF,TGTGCCAGCAGTTACGATGGGGGGTTCTACGAGCAGTACTTC,NA,TRBV6-5,TRBJ2-7,NA
CASSSPGINEKLFF,TGTGCCAGCAGTTCCCCAGGAATTAATGAAAAACTGTTTTTT,NA,TRBV28,TRBJ1-4,NA
CASSSPRGSHNEQFF,TGTGCCAGCAGTTCCCCCCGGGGGTCCCACAATGAGCAGTTCTTC,NA,TRBV7-2,TRBJ2-1,NA
CASSSGTGGDQPQHF,TGTGCCAGCAGCTCCGGGACAGGGGGCGATCAGCCCCAGCATTTT,TRBD1,TRBV7-9,TRBJ1-5,few
CASSPGPNYGYTF,TGTGCCAGTAGTCCGGGTCCGAACTATGGCTACACCTTC,NA,TRBV19,TRBJ1-2,NA
CASSPRGGSDTQYF,TGCGCCAGCAGCCCCAGGGGTGGCTCAGATACGCAGTATTTT,NA,TRBV4-3,TRBJ2-3,NA
CASSQETSGGGANVLTF,TGTGCCAGCAGCCAAGAGACTAGCGGGGGTGGGGCCAACGTCCTGACTTTC,TRBD2,TRBV4-2,TRBJ2-6,few
CASSQGTSGEETQYF,TGTGCCAGCAGCCAGGGGACTAGCGGGGAGGAGACCCAGTACTTC,TRBD2,TRBV5-4,TRBJ2-5,NA
CASSLASLTDTQYF,TGCGCCAGCAGCTTGGCTAGCCTCACAGATACGCAGTATTTT,NA,TRBV5-1,TRBJ2-3,NA
CSVRRGHMNTEAFF,TGCAGCGTTAGGCGCGGACATATGAACACTGAAGCTTTCTTT,NA,TRBV29-1,TRBJ1-1,NA
CASSVGSGESTDTQYF,TGTGCCAGCAGTGTGGGGAGCGGGGAAAGCACAGATACGCAGTATTTT,TRBD2,TRBV2,TRBJ2-3,NA
CASSGPSGQESSGNTIYF,TGTGCCAGCAGTGGACCCTCCGGACAGGAATCCTCTGGAAACACCATATATTTT,TRBD1,TRBV6-1,TRBJ1-3,NA
CASSARTGDDVTLHF,TGTGCCAGCAGCGCTCGAACCGGGGATGATGTTACCCTCCACTTT,NA,TRBV9,TRBJ1-6,few
CASSSRGAGDTEAFF,TGCGCCAGCAGCTCTCGGGGTGCAGGGGACACTGAAGCTTTCTTT,NA,TRBV5-1,TRBJ1-1,NA
CASSPRVAGGSDTQYF,TGCGCCAGCAGCCCCCGGGTAGCGGGGGGTTCAGATACGCAGTATTTT,TRBD2,TRBV4-1,TRBJ2-3,NA
CASRSMEANEKLFF,TGTGCCAGCAGGTCGATGGAAGCTAATGAAAAACTGTTTTTT,NA,TRBV2,TRBJ1-4,NA
CASTPGLASTHFSYEQYF,TGCGCCAGCACCCCGGGACTAGCGTCCACTCATTTCTCCTACGAGCAGTACTTC,TRBD2,TRBV10-1,TRBJ2-7,NA
CSVEGTGNEQYF,TGCAGCGTTGAGGGGACAGGGAACGAGCAGTACTTC,TRBD1,TRBV29-1,TRBJ2-7,once
CASSFSRGSYEQYF,TGCGCCAGCAGCTTTAGCAGGGGATCCTACGAGCAGTACTTC,NA,TRBV5-1,TRBJ2-7,NA
CASRIGGVQETQYF,TGTGCCAGCAGGATCGGGGGTGTCCAAGAGACCCAGTACTTC,NA,TRBV6-1,TRBJ2-5,NA
CASSPRQEGNEQFF,TGTGCCAGCTCACCCCGACAGGAGGGCAATGAGCAGTTCTTC,NA,TRBV18,TRBJ2-1,NA
CAWSVLGLMNTEAFF,TGTGCCTGGAGTGTACTGGGGCTCATGAACACTGAAGCTTTCTTT,NA,TRBV30,TRBJ1-1,few
CASSPDGYYEQYF,TGTGCCAGCAGCCCGGACGGCTACTACGAGCAGTACTTC,NA,TRBV9,TRBJ2-7,once
CASSQNHAGGAGSPLHF,TGTGCCAGCAGCCAAAACCACGCAGGGGGCGCCGGATCACCCCTCCACTTT,TRBD1,TRBV4-2,TRBJ1-6,few
CASRRQGSTGELFF,TGTGCCAGCAGGCGACAGGGGAGCACCGGGGAGCTGTTTTTT,TRBD1,TRBV28,TRBJ2-2,NA
CASSPPSVVSYNEQFF,TGTGCCAGCAGCCCCCCCAGTGTAGTATCCTACAATGAGCAGTTCTTC,NA,TRBV5-6,TRBJ2-1,NA
CASSIARGNYEQYF,TGTGCCAGTAGTATAGCAAGGGGCAACTACGAGCAGTACTTC,NA,TRBV19,TRBJ2-7,NA
CASSPTGGFVGQFF,TGTGCCAGCAGCCCGACAGGGGGCTTCGTCGGGCAGTTCTTC,TRBD1,TRBV7-3,TRBJ2-1,NA
CAWSAGLAGASYEQYF,TGTGCCTGGAGTGCGGGACTAGCGGGGGCCTCCTACGAGCAGTACTTC,TRBD2,TRBV30,TRBJ2-7,NA